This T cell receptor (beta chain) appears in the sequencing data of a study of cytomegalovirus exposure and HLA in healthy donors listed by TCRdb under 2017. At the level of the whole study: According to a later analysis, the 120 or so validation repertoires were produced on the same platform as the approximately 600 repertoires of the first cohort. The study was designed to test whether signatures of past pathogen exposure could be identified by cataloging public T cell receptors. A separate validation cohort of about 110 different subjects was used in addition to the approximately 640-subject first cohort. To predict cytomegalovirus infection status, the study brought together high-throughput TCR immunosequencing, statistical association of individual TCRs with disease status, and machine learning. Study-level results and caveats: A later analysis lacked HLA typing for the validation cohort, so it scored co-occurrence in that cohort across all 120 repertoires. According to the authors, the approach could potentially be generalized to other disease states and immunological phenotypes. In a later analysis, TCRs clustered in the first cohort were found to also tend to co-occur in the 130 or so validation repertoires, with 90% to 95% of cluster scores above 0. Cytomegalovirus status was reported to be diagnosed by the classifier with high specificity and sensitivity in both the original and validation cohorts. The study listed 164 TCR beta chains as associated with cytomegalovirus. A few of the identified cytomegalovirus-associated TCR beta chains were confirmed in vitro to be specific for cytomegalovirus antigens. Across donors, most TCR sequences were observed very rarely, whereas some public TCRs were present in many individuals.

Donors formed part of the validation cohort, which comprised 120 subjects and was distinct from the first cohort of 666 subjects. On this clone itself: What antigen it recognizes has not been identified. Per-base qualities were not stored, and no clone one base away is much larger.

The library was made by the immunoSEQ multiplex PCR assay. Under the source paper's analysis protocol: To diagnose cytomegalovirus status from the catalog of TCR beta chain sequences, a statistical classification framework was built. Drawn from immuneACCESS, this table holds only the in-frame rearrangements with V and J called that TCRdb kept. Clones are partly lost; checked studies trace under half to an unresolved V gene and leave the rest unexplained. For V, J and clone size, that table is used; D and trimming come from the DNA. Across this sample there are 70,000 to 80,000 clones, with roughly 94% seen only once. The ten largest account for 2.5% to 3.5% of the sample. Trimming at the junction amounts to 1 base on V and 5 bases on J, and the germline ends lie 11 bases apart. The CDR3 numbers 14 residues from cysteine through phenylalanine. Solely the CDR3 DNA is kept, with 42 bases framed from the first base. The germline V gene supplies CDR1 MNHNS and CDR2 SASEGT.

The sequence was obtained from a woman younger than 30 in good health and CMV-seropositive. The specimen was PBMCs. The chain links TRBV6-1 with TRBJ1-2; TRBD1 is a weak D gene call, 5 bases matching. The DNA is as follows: TGTGCCAGCAGTGAAGGACAGAAACTTTATGGCTACACCTTC. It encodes CASSEGQKLYGYTF.